These 7 T cell receptor beta chains share one sample of origin, sequenced in a study of CD8 T cells in ankylosing spondylitis. TCRdb reprocessed the 5' RACE reads with MiXCR, giving one entry per CDR3 protein. In the table there are approximately 290,000 distinct CDR3 sequences, under 25% of which are singletons. The material sequenced was blood, either unsorted or a sorted T cell fraction (not recorded which). Receptor source: a female donor with ankylosing spondylitis or in good health (not recorded which).

The sample holds many counts of this clonotype. The genes are TRBV15 and TRBJ2-5; D is unclear. The CDR3 runs to 11 residues. The germline gives CDR1 LNHNV, CDR2 YYDKDF (reference sequence). The V and J ends lost 1 base and 5 bases respectively, with 2 bases between them. The CDR3 sequence: CATSRGETQYF. The DNA of the CDR3 is TGTGCCACCAGCAGAGGGGAGACCCAGTACTTC.

A few counts support this clonotype. J is TRBJ2-7 and V is TRBV7-2; 8 bases are shared with TRBD2. Germline CDR1 is SGHTA and CDR2 is FQGNSA. Germline trimming cut 1 base from V and 6 bases from J; bases unmatched to any gene: 5. The CDR3 covers 14 residues. In DNA form, the CDR3 reads TGTGCCAGCAGCTTAGGGACTAGCTATGGCGAGCAGTACTTC. It yields the protein CASSLGTSYGEQYF.

This clonotype was counted between two and nine times. The V and J genes are TRBV24-1 and TRBJ2-7, with D perhaps matching TRBD2 (5 bases). The germline gives CDR1 KGHDR, CDR2 SFDVKD. This CDR3 is 13 amino acids long. V lost 8 bases to trimming and J lost 3 bases, with 13 bases between them. The CDR3 spells CATNRGDLYEQYF. CDR3 in DNA: TGTGCCACCAATCGGGGAGATCTCTACGAGCAGTACTTC.

This chain connects TRBV7-3 to TRBJ2-3; 8 bases fit TRBD1. Germline V gene sequence: CDR1 SGHTA, CDR2 FQGTGA. The junction had 9 bases not matched to a gene; V was cut back by 5 bases and J by 8 bases. CDR3 length equals 14 residues. DNA for the CDR3: TGTGCCAGCAGCACAGGACAGGGTTTCGTTACGCAGTATTTT. This sequence encodes CASSTGQGFVTQYF.

This clonotype occurred a few times. The chain uses TRBV5-1 and TRBJ2-7; TRBD1 agrees at 9 bases. V dropped 4 bases and J dropped 2; count of bases not matched to a gene: 7. From germline, CDR1 is SGHRS and CDR2 YFSETQ. The CDR3 runs to 15 residues. Written as DNA, the CDR3 is TGCGCCAGCAGCATCGCCGGGACAGGGACCTACGAGCAGTACTTC. This codes for CASSIAGTGTYEQYF.

This clonotype has just a few counts. The CDR3 region has the DNA TGCAGTGCTAGAGGACCCCCGGGACAGGGGATGTCCTTTGGAAACACCATATATTTT. This sequence encodes CSARGPPGQGMSFGNTIYF. The gene calls are TRBV20-1 and TRBJ1-3; 10 bases map to TRBD1. With V trimmed by 1 base and J by 3 bases, 15 bases remained unmatched. The CDR3 runs 19 residues. Germline CDR1 DFQATT, CDR2 SNEGSKA (reference sequence).

This clonotype was counted at least ten times. The V and J genes are TRBV10-3 and TRBJ1-4; perhaps TRBD1 as D (5 bases). The V gene lost 6 bases and the J gene lost 6 bases, with 14 bases spanning the gap. CDR3 length: 14 residues. Germline V gives CDR1 ENHRY, CDR2 SYGVKD. As DNA, the CDR3 is TGTGCCATCAGGGGGGAAAGGAGAGATGAAAAACTGTTTTTT. Translating it yields CAIRGERRDEKLFF.